This TCR beta chain was retrieved from a study of Graves' ophthalmopathy and Graves' hyperthyroidism. Across the study: Peripheral blood was obtained at first diagnosis, ahead of any treatment. Overall study findings and caveats: The majority of expanded thyroid clonotypes above 0.001 frequency also occurred in blood.

Deletions cut 2 bases from V and 5 bases from J, with 10 bases between. The CDR3 consists of 15 residues. The germline V gene encodes CDR1 SNHLY and CDR2 FYNNEI. Enrollment excluded any patients with other autoimmune diseases, uncontrolled infections, pregnancy or lactation. Serum thyroxine and TRAb, along with clinical symptoms, thyroid ultrasound and orbital computed tomography, were what diagnosis relied on. From RNA, the CDR3 regions of TCR beta chains were amplified and sequenced. The authors performed first-round RT-PCR with HTBI primers and then a second-round multiplex PCR. TCRdb recomputed calls from the multiplex PCR reads with MiXCR, one row per CDR3 protein. The sample yields about 700,000 distinct CDR3 sequences, over 40% seen once. In the case of this clonotype: Antigen unknown.

The sequenced material came from peripheral blood. J is TRBJ1-6 and V is TRBV2; possibly TRBD1 for D (6 bases). This clonotype originated in an adult man with Graves' ophthalmopathy. The CDR3 region is CASSERSGDNSPLHF. CDR3 nucleotide sequence: TGTGCCAGCAGTGAAAGGTCAGGGGATAATTCACCCCTCCACTTT.